Below, one T cell receptor beta chain is given with its context. No antigen is known for it. The length of the CDR3 is 15 residues. J gave up 7 bases and V 6 bases, and 14 bases lay outside the gene matches. Germline CDR1 MDHEN, CDR2 SYDVKM. The data were produced by immunoSEQ multiplex PCR, yet TCRdb's version contains in-frame clones alone and is incomplete. The table has some 95,000 clones, roughly 86% seen once; the top ten hold 5.6%. Healthy donors had no documented immune events, such as infections, while sampled. The sample comes from a study of identifying expanded T cells in peripheral blood. Points from the study as a whole: Clone count variance between approximately two-week samples rose with total template count. Over approximately two and four weeks, about 15 and 19 clones changed, versus roughly 1.1 between replicates.

Sequencing was performed on blood. The receptor was derived from a person aged 18 to 70 in good health. The chain employs TRBV28 and TRBJ1-1, with 7 bases lining up with TRBD1. The CDR3 protein is CASRPEGTAQIEAFF. In nucleotides, the CDR3 is TGTGCCAGCAGACCGGAAGGGACAGCTCAAATTGAAGCTTTCTTT.